Each of the 21 T cell receptor beta chains below was sequenced from the same sample in a study of cytomegalovirus exposure and HLA in healthy donors. Method: immunoSEQ multiplex PCR; TCRdb's copy keeps in-frame clones and lacks some. The sample records about 110,000 clones, 88% being singletons. Sequencing was done on a sample of PBMCs. All receptors come from a woman aged 18-35 years in good health and CMV-seropositive.

This clone was seen only once. The V gene is TRBV11-2, the J gene TRBJ1-1; 10 bases match TRBD1. Germline loops: CDR1 SGHAT, CDR2 FQNNGV. The CDR3 length is 14 residues. The junction had 1 base not matched to a gene; V was cut back by 1 base and J by 5 bases. In DNA form, the CDR3 reads TGTGCCAGCAGCTTAGTGGGACAGGGGACTGAAGCTTTCTTT. It specifies CASSLVGQGTEAFF.

The genes are TRBV5-1 and TRBJ1-5; D remains ambiguous. The V end lost 2 bases, the J end lost 9 bases, and 6 bases lay between the germline ends. The CDR3 totals 11 residues. The germline V gene has CDR1 SGHRS and CDR2 YFSETQ. CDR3 coding DNA: TGCGCCAGCAGCTTAGCGCTGCCCCAGCATTTT. Its translation: CASSLALPQHF.

The chain combines TRBV6-4 with TRBJ2-1, with D perhaps TRBD1 (6 bases). The CDR3 is 15 amino acids. Germline V gene lookup returns CDR1 MRHNA and CDR2 SNTAGT. V gave up 2 bases and J gave up 5 bases, with 13 bases separating them. CDR3 bases: TGTGCCAGCAGTGACGGCAGGGGTGGAAACAATGAGCAGTTCTTC. Translated, it gives CASSDGRGGNNEQFF.

V is TRBV5-6 and J is TRBJ2-1, with D possibly TRBD2 on 6 matching bases. The CDR3 has 13 residues. V lost 0 bases to trimming and J lost 12 bases, with 13 bases between them. CDR1 and CDR2 from the germline V gene are SGHDT and YYEEEE. Written as DNA, the CDR3 is TGTGCCAGCAGCTTGGTTGGAGGGAAAATGCAGTTCTTC. It yields the protein CASSLVGGKMQFF.

V gene TRBV5-5 combines with J gene TRBJ1-1; 10 bases fit TRBD1. Per germline, CDR1 SGHKS and CDR2 YYEKEE (reference sequence). The CDR3 is 15 amino acids. The V gene end was trimmed by 3 bases and the J gene end by 3 bases; junction bases not matched to a gene: 5. CDR3 sequence: CASSSRQGAYTEAFF. For the CDR3, the DNA is TGTGCCAGCAGCTCACGACAGGGGGCATACACTGAAGCTTTCTTT.

The rearrangement links TRBV28 to TRBJ2-1; 8 nucleotides match TRBD1. V gave up 5 bases and J gave up 4 bases; unmatched junction bases: 7. The CDR3 sequence is 15 residues long. Germline loops: CDR1 MDHEN, CDR2 SYDVKM. The CDR3 DNA reads as TGTGCCAGCAGTAAGACAGGGGTTTCGTACAATGAGCAGTTCTTC. This translates into CASSKTGVSYNEQFF.

This chain links TRBV7-2 with TRBJ2-1; D gene uncertain. Germline assignment: CDR1 SGHTA and CDR2 FQGNSA. The CDR3 loop spans 13 amino acids. Between the trimmed V and J ends, which lost 5 bases and 0 bases, there was a span of 5 bases. In nucleotides, the CDR3 is TGTGCCAGCAGCCCGGGCTCCTACAATGAGCAGTTCTTC. It translates to CASSPGSYNEQFF.

The table lists this clone with a few counts. The chain links TRBV2 to TRBJ2-1; D gene unclear. There are 12 residues in the CDR3. Germline V gives CDR1 SNHLY, CDR2 FYNNEI. V gave up 4 bases and J gave up 8 bases, with 9 bases separating them. The CDR3 region is CASSVLRDEQFF. The CDR3 coding sequence is TGTGCCAGCAGTGTCCTGCGTGATGAGCAGTTCTTC. Filled out from reference TRBV2 and TRBJ2-1, the complete variable domain reads EPEVTQTPSHQVTQMGQEVILRCVPISNHLYFYWYRQILGQKVEFLVSFYNNEISEKSEIFDDQFSVERPDGSNFTLKIRSTKLEDSAMYFCASSVLRDEQFFGPGTRLTVL.

V gene TRBV6-1 combines with J gene TRBJ2-2; D possibly corresponds to TRBD2 (5 bases). V was shortened by 7 bases and J by 8 bases, with 20 bases between the two germline ends. Germline V gene lookup returns CDR1 MNHNS and CDR2 SASEGT. The CDR3 extends over 15 amino acids. The CDR3 DNA follows: TGTGCCAGCACTACGGACGGTGGGAGTCCGGGGGAGCTGTTTTTT. Protein product: CASTTDGGSPGELFF.

CDR3 sequence reads: CASSQDPGGDTEAFF. The CDR3, as DNA: TGCGCCAGCAGCCAAGATCCGGGGGGGGACACTGAAGCTTTCTTT. The chain uses TRBV4-3 and TRBJ1-1, with TRBD1 as a possible D gene (5 bases). This CDR3 comprises 15 residues. Germline V gene sequence: CDR1 LGHNA, CDR2 YSLEER. V dropped 0 bases and J dropped 3 bases, with 11 bases sitting between them.

CDR3 coding DNA: TGTGCCAGCAGCGCGCCCGGGACAGGGATAAAGACCCAGTACTTC. Translation gives CASSAPGTGIKTQYF. The chain employs TRBV11-2 and TRBJ2-5; 9 bases match TRBD1. This CDR3 is 15 amino acids long. The V segment lost 5 bases and the J segment 6 bases; nucleotides outside the gene matches: 10. Germline-derived CDR1 and CDR2 are SGHAT and FQNNGV.

This clone came up once. This chain joins TRBV6-5 and TRBJ1-1, with D tentatively TRBD1 (5 bases). The CDR3 totals 12 residues. Between the trimmed V and J ends, which lost 7 bases and 4 bases, there was a span of 10 bases. The germline V gene has CDR1 MNHEY and CDR2 SVGAGI. The CDR3 nucleotides read TGTGCCAGCATTCAGGGTGGCACTGAAGCTTTCTTT. Residues: CASIQGGTEAFF.

In this sample, this clone turned up once. V usage is TRBV27 and J usage is TRBJ1-5, with 9 bases identical to TRBD1. From germline, CDR1 is MNHEY and CDR2 SMNVEV (reference sequence). The V and J ends lost 5 bases and 3 bases, in that order; junction bases with no gene match: 5. The CDR3 is 15 residues long. CDR3 loop: CASSPDRGYNQPQHF. The CDR3, as DNA: TGTGCCAGCAGTCCGGACAGGGGATACAATCAGCCCCAGCATTTT.

The gene calls are TRBV7-2 and TRBJ1-2; 7 bases align to TRBD1. This CDR3 comprises 14 residues. The junction had 5 bases not matched to a gene; V was cut back by 3 bases and J by 4 bases. Germline V gene sequence: CDR1 SGHTA, CDR2 FQGNSA. The CDR3 sequence is CASSFSGGIYGYTF. CDR3 in DNA: TGTGCCAGCAGCTTTTCAGGGGGTATCTATGGCTACACCTTC.

Here the CDR3 reads CASSFTGGREQYF. CDR3 nucleotides: TGTGCCAGCAGCTTTACAGGGGGCCGTGAGCAGTACTTC. The V gene is TRBV7-2, the J gene TRBJ2-7, with 9 positions matching TRBD1. The germline V gene has CDR1 SGHTA and CDR2 FQGNSA. With 3 bases clipped from V and 7 bases from J, the junction kept 4 bases outside the gene matches. This CDR3 contains 13 residues.

Turning to this clone: One end of the junction varies from germline; a read error may be responsible. The chain joins TRBV7-7 to TRBJ2-7; the match to TRBD1 covers 10 bases. There are 15 residues in the CDR3. Germline V CDR1 and CDR2: SSHAT, FNYEAQ (reference sequence). CDR3 loop: CASSLRQGAPYEQYF. The CDR3, as DNA: TGTGCTAGCAGCCTAAGACAGGGGGCCCCCTACGAGCAGTACTTC. Supplemented by reference TRBV7-7 and TRBJ2-7, the full variable domain reads GAGVSQSPRYKVTKRGQDVTLRCDPISSHATLYWYQQALGQGPEFLTYFNYEAQPDKSGLPSDRFSAERPEGSISTLTIQRTEQRDSAMYRCASSLRQGAPYEQYFGPGTRLTVT.

The V gene is TRBV7-2, the J gene TRBJ1-1, with 7 nucleotides matching TRBD1. This CDR3 region has 14 residues. J was trimmed by 0 bases and V by 3 bases; bases with no gene match: 1. CDR1 and CDR2 from the germline V gene are SGHTA and FQGNSA. CDR3 DNA sequence: TGTGCCAGCAGCTTGGACAGGCTGAACACTGAAGCTTTCTTT. This sequence encodes CASSLDRLNTEAFF.

This clone was counted once. The chain employs TRBV27 and TRBJ2-1; a weak D match, TRBD2 (6 bases). Germline assignment: CDR1 MNHEY and CDR2 SMNVEV (reference sequence). The CDR3 is 14 residues long. V was clipped by 3 bases and J by 4 bases, with 10 bases between them. For the CDR3, the DNA is TGTGCCAGCAGTTTGCACGGGGGATACAATGAGCAGTTCTTC. It translates to CASSLHGGYNEQFF.

This clone was seen a handful of times. V usage is TRBV6-1 and J usage is TRBJ2-6; D is unclear. V dropped 1 base and J dropped 1 base, with 5 bases sitting between them. Germline-derived CDR1 and CDR2 are MNHNS and SASEGT. The CDR3 totals 15 residues. CDR3 residues: CASSEVQSGANVLTF. CDR3 nucleotide sequence: TGTGCCAGCAGTGAAGTCCAATCTGGGGCCAACGTCCTGACTTTC.

The rearrangement joins TRBV10-2 to TRBJ2-7; no clear D. V shed 0 bases and J shed 3 bases, with 6 bases lying between them. Germline V gene sequence: CDR1 WSHSY, CDR2 SAAADI. This CDR3 spans 13 amino acids. The CDR3 bases are TGCGCCAGCAGTGAGTCGGGCAGCTACGAGCAGTACGTC. Its protein is CASSESGSYEQYV.

The chain links TRBV15 to TRBJ2-7; 7 bases are shared with TRBD2. CDR1 and CDR2 (germline): LNHNV, YYDKDF (reference sequence). V dropped 5 bases and J dropped 5; count of bases not matched to a gene: 6. This CDR3 is 13 amino acids long. CDR3 in amino acids: CATSGEGLDEQYF. CDR3 nucleotide sequence: TGTGCCACCAGCGGGGAGGGACTGGACGAGCAGTACTTC.